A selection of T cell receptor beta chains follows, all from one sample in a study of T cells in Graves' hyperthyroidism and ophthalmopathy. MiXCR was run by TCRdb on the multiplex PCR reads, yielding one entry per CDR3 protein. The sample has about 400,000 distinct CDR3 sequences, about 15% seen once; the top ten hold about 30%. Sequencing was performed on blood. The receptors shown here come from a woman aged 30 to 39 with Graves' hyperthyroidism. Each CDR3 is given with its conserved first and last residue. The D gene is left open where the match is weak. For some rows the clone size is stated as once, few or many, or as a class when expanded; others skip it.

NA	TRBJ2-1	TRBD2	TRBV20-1	CSARGVNYNEQFF	TGCAGTGCCCGGGGGGTTAACTACAATGAGCAGTTCTTC
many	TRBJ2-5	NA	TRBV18	CASSPPGETQYF	TGTGCCAGCAGCCCGCCGGGGGAGACCCAGTACTTC
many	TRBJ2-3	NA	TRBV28	CASTSHRFADTQYF	TGTGCCAGCACCTCCCACAGGTTCGCAGATACGCAGTATTTT
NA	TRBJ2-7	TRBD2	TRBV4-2	CASRASGSLDEQYF	TGTGCCAGCAGAGCTAGCGGGAGCTTGGACGAGCAGTACTTC
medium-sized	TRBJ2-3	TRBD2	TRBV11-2	CASSSASGLAGVNTDTQYF	TGTGCCAGCAGCTCCGCGTCGGGACTAGCGGGAGTGAACACAGATACGCAGTATTTT
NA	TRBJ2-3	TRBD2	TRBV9	CASSVPTSGSTDTQYF	TGTGCCAGCAGCGTACCGACTAGCGGGAGCACAGATACGCAGTATTTT
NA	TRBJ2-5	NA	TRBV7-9	CASSLQDDLAQETQYF	TGTGCCAGCAGCTTACAAGACGACCTGGCTCAAGAGACCCAGTACTTC
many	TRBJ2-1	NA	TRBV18	CASSPSSGAYNEQFF	TGTGCCAGCTCACCGAGTAGCGGAGCTTACAATGAGCAGTTCTTC
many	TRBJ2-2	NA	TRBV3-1	CASSPPETGELFF	TGTGCCAGCAGCCCCCCAGAAACCGGGGAGCTGTTTTTT
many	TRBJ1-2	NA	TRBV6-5	CASSYSNPGQLNYGYTF	TGTGCCAGCAGTTACTCGAACCCGGGACAACTTAACTATGGCTACACCTTC
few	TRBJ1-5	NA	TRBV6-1	CASSEEGLNQPQHF	TGTGCCAGCAGTGAAGAGGGACTCAATCAGCCCCAGCATTTT
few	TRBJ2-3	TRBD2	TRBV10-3	CAISESGRGGDTQYF	TGTGCCATCAGTGAAAGCGGGAGAGGGGGAGATACGCAGTATTTT
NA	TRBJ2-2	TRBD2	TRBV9	CASSPGLAGEGTGELFF	TGTGCCAGCAGCCCGGGACTAGCGGGAGAAGGGACCGGGGAGCTGTTTTTT
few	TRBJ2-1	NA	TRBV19	CASSMGGMAYNEQFF	TGTGCCAGTAGTATGGGGGGAATGGCCTACAATGAGCAGTTCTTC
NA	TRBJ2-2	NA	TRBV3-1	CASSQDWGTGELFF	TGTGCCAGCAGCCAAGATTGGGGCACCGGGGAGCTGTTTTTT
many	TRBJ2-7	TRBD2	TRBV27	CATRFSGMYEQYF	TGTGCAACACGCTTTAGCGGGATGTACGAGCAGTACTTC
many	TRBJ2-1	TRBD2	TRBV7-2	CASRSASGSYNEQFF	TGTGCCAGCAGGTCAGCTAGCGGATCCTACAATGAGCAGTTCTTC
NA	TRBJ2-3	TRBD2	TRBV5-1	CASSFDTSGRAGGTDTQYF	TGCGCCAGCAGCTTCGACACTAGCGGGAGGGCCGGGGGCACAGATACGCAGTATTTT
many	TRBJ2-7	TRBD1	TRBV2	CASSQPGTGSYEQYF	TGTGCCAGCAGTCAACCCGGGACAGGGTCCTACGAGCAGTACTTC
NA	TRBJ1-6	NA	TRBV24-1	CATSAVRGPTYNSPLHF	TGTGCCACCAGTGCGGTGCGGGGTCCAACCTATAATTCACCCCTCCACTTT
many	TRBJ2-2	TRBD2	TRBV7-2	CASSPGLAANTGELFF	TGTGCCAGCAGCCCGGGACTAGCCGCGAACACCGGGGAGCTGTTTTTT
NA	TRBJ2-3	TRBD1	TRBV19	CASSMGQLSTDTQYF	TGTGCCAGTAGTATGGGACAGCTGAGCACAGATACGCAGTATTTT
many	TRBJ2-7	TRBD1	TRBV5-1	CASSRTGGISYEQYF	TGCGCCAGCAGCCGGACAGGGGGAATTTCCTACGAGCAGTACTTC
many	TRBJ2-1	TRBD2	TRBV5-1	CASSWGLAVLSSYNEQFF	TGCGCCAGCAGTTGGGGACTAGCGGTTCTGAGCTCCTACAATGAGCAGTTCTTC
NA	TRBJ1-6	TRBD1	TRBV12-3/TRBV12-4	CASGLGDSNSPLHF	TGTGCCAGCGGCTTAGGGGACAGTAATTCACCCCTCCACTTT
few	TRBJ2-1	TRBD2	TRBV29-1	CSVEDYTSGISYNEQFF	TGCAGCGTTGAAGATTATACTAGCGGAATTTCCTACAATGAGCAGTTCTTC
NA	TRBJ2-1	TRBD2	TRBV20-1	CSAPVSGTTHNEQFF	TGCAGTGCCCCGGTATCCGGGACTACCCACAATGAGCAGTTCTTC
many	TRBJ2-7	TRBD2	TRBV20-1	CSARPGLAGDEQYF	TGCAGTGCTAGACCAGGACTAGCGGGAGACGAGCAGTACTTC
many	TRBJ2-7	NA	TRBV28	CASSLAGGDYEQYF	TGTGCCAGCAGTTTAGCCGGGGGAGACTACGAGCAGTACTTC
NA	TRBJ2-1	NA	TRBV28	CASSLMGDGRNEQFF	TGTGCCAGCAGTTTAATGGGGGACGGGCGCAATGAGCAGTTCTTC
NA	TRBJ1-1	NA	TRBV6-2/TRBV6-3	CATHRVRTEAFF	TGTGCCACTCATCGGGTCCGCACTGAAGCTTTCTTT
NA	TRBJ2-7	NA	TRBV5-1	CASYGVTSYEQYF	TGCGCCAGTTACGGGGTTACCTCCTACGAGCAGTACTTC
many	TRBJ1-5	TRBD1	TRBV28	CAKGTGRQPQHF	TGTGCCAAAGGGACAGGGCGTCAGCCCCAGCATTTT
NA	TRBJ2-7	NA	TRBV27	CASSFRSDSYEQYF	TGTGCCAGCAGTTTTAGATCAGATTCCTACGAGCAGTACTTC
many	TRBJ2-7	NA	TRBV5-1	CASSILMDSNDYEQYF	TGCGCCAGCAGCATACTCATGGACAGCAACGACTACGAGCAGTACTTC
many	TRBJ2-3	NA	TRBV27	CASSLSYGTDTQYF	TGTGCCAGCAGTTTATCGTACGGCACAGATACGCAGTATTTT
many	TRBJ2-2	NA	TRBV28	CASSTYTGELFF	TGTGCCAGCAGTACCTACACCGGGGAGCTGTTTTTT
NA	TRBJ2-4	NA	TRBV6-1	CASSEIVGLQNIQYF	TGTGCCAGCAGTGAAATAGTGGGACTTCAAAACATTCAGTACTTC
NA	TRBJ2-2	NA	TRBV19	CASSIDVGANTGELFF	TGTGCCAGTAGTATAGATGTGGGGGCGAACACCGGGGAGCTGTTTTTT
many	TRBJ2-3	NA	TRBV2	CASSLAFQDTQYF	TGTGCCAGCAGTTTAGCTTTCCAAGATACGCAGTATTTT